A single sample gave rise to the 26 T cell receptor beta chains below, sequenced in a study of cytomegalovirus exposure and HLA in healthy donors. The PCR was carried out with 60 Vbeta primers and 13 Jbeta primers. Assay: immunoSEQ multiplex PCR; the TCRdb copy retains only in-frame clones and omits some. The data contain roughly 150,000 clones, approximately 80% of them singletons. Sequencing was performed on PBMCs. All receptors derive from a woman aged 40 to 50 in good health and CMV-seronegative.

A few counts support this clone. The J gene is TRBJ1-4, the V gene TRBV5-1; no reliable D call. This CDR3 is 17 amino acids long. V was pared by 2 bases and J by 0 bases, with 14 bases between. Germline-derived CDR1 and CDR2 are SGHRS and YFSETQ. The CDR3, as DNA: TGCGCCAGCAGCTTCCCGTTGGACGGGACAACTAATGAAAAACTGTTTTTT. Translating it yields CASSFPLDGTTNEKLFF.

This clone was counted a few times. V usage is TRBV29-1 and J usage is TRBJ2-7; the D gene is possibly TRBD2 (6 bases). CDR3 length equals 14 residues. Trimming stripped 3 bases from V and 1 base from J, with 13 bases between. CDR1 is SQVTM, CDR2 ANQGSEA, per germline. The DNA of the CDR3 is TGCAGCGTTGAGTCGACGGGAGATTCCTACGAGCAGTACTTC. It codes for CSVESTGDSYEQYF.

This rearrangement joins TRBV7-9 to TRBJ2-7; D is perhaps TRBD2 (5 bases). CDR1 is SEHNR, CDR2 FQNEAQ, per germline (reference sequence). With 4 bases removed from V and 5 bases from J, the gap between germline ends came to 12 bases. The CDR3 consists of 13 residues. The CDR3 DNA sequence: TGTGCCAGCAGCTCTAGCCTGCCTCACGAGCAGTACTTC. It codes for CASSSSLPHEQYF.

The chain couples TRBV11-2 to TRBJ1-1, with D uncertain. CDR1 SGHAT and CDR2 FQNNGV come from the germline V gene. The V gene lost 5 bases and the J gene lost 7 bases, with 14 bases spanning the gap. The CDR3 has 13 residues. CDR3 protein: CASSPPELFEAFF. CDR3 sequence (DNA): TGTGCCAGCAGCCCTCCCGAGCTATTTGAAGCTTTCTTT.

As DNA, the CDR3 is TGTGCCAGCAGCGACTTTGGGACTAGCGGGGGGAGCACAGATACGCAGTATTTT. This translates into CASSDFGTSGGSTDTQYF. This chain connects TRBV5-6 to TRBJ2-3, with 15 nucleotides matching TRBD2. The V and J ends lost 4 bases and 0 bases, in that order; junction bases with no gene match: 6. CDR1 is SGHDT, CDR2 YYEEEE, per germline. The CDR3 covers 18 residues.

The chain is built from TRBV11-3 and TRBJ2-2; weak D call: TRBD1 (5 bases). The CDR3 consists of 15 residues. Per the germline V gene, CDR1 is SGHNT and CDR2 is YENEEA. Trimming pared 2 bases from V and 4 bases from J, leaving 11 bases between. CDR3 DNA sequence: TGTGCCAGCAGCTTATTTGACAGTCCCACCGGGGAGCTGTTTTTT. Its protein product is CASSLFDSPTGELFF.

The V and J genes are TRBV5-1 and TRBJ2-1; 9 bases map to TRBD2. Germline-derived CDR1 and CDR2 are SGHRS and YFSETQ. V gave up 1 base and J gave up 8 bases; unmatched junction bases: 7. The length of the CDR3 is 15 residues. The CDR3 bases are TGCGCCAGCAGCTTGCCGAGCGGGAGGACGTATGAGCAGTTCTTC. Protein: CASSLPSGRTYEQFF.

V gene TRBV15 combines with J gene TRBJ2-7; TRBD2 might be the D (7 bases). The V gene lost 1 base and the J gene lost 1 base, with 17 bases spanning the gap. The CDR3 has 17 amino acids. Germline V lookup: CDR1 LNHNV, CDR2 YYDKDF (reference sequence). The CDR3 loop reads CATSRGDRGALSYEQYF. For the CDR3, the DNA is TGTGCCACCAGCAGAGGGGACCGGGGGGCTTTATCCTACGAGCAGTACTTC. Full variable domain (missing parts from reference TRBV15 and TRBJ2-7): DAMVIQNPRYQVTQFGKPVTLSCSQTLNHNVMYWYQQKSSQAPKLLFHYYDKDFNNEADTPDNFQSRRPNTSFCFLDIRSPGLGDTAMYLCATSRGDRGALSYEQYFGPGTRLTVT.

The rearrangement uses TRBV7-8 and TRBJ2-3; unclear D gene. The CDR3 sequence is 16 residues long. V shed 4 bases and J shed 4 bases, with 18 bases lying between them. Per the germline V gene, CDR1 is SGHVS and CDR2 is FQNEAQ. As DNA, the CDR3 is TGTGCCAGCAGCTCCAACCTCCCTCGGAGCGCAGATACGCAGTATTTT. The encoded protein is CASSSNLPRSADTQYF.

This clone turned up a few times. J is TRBJ1-3 and V is TRBV12-2. TRBV12-2 represents a pseudogene. The CDR3 contains 13 residues. This CDR3 is CASLLRGGNTIYF. The CDR3 DNA follows: TGTGCAAGTCTACTCAGAGGCGGAAACACCATATATTTT.

A note on this clone: Other DNA sequences in this specimen translate into the identical CDR3. The rearrangement links TRBV7-3 to TRBJ2-1; TRBD2 matches at 7 bases. With V trimmed by 3 bases and J by 5 bases, 1 base remained unmatched. The CDR3 contains 13 residues. The germline V gene has CDR1 SGHTA and CDR2 FQGTGA. CDR3 sequence: CASSLGRDNEQFF. Here the CDR3 DNA reads TGTGCCAGCAGCTTGGGGAGGGACAATGAGCAGTTCTTC.

This clone was counted between two and nine times. The rearrangement uses TRBV5-8 and TRBJ2-7, with 9 bases identical to TRBD1. After removal of 6 bases from V and 5 bases from J, the junction contained 9 bases not matched to a gene. CDR3 length equals 14 residues. Germline CDR1 is SGHTS and CDR2 is YDEGEE. The CDR3 loop is CASTGTGTMNEQYF. The CDR3 nucleotides are TGTGCCAGCACCGGGACAGGGACGATGAACGAGCAGTACTTC.

The V gene is TRBV29-1, the J gene TRBJ2-6; D is undetermined. Germline CDR1 reads SQVTM; CDR2 reads ANQGSEA. The CDR3 runs to 13 residues. The V gene lost 6 bases and the J gene lost 3 bases, with 9 bases spanning the gap. The CDR3 protein is CSVRNYGANVLTF. Here the CDR3 DNA reads TGCAGCGTCCGAAACTATGGGGCCAACGTCCTGACTTTC.

The CDR3 region is CASSPFFGLAGIKTQYF. The CDR3 DNA reads as TGTGCCAGCAGCCCATTCTTTGGACTAGCGGGAATAAAGACCCAGTACTTC. The rearrangement joins TRBV9 to TRBJ2-5; 12 bases agree with TRBD2. There are 17 residues in the CDR3. The junction had 13 bases not matched to a gene; V was cut back by 4 bases and J by 6 bases. In germline, CDR1 is SGDLS, CDR2 YYNGEE. Full variable domain (outside the CDR3, taken from reference TRBV9 and TRBJ2-5): DSGVTQTPKHLITATGQRVTLRCSPRSGDLSVYWYQQSLDQGLQFLIQYYNGEERAKGNILERFSAQQFPDLHSELNLSSLELGDSALYFCASSPFFGLAGIKTQYFGPGTRLLVL.

CDR3 nucleotides: TGTGCCATCAGGATAGGGGTGAACGATTTGGCCGGGGAGCTGTTTTTT. Protein sequence: CAIRIGVNDLAGELFF. This chain connects TRBV10-3 to TRBJ2-2; D may be TRBD1 (5 bases). Between the trimmed V and J ends, which lost 6 bases and 6 bases, there was a span of 20 bases. The CDR3 is made up of 16 amino acids. CDR1 ENHRY and CDR2 SYGVKD come from the germline V gene.

In DNA, the CDR3 is TGCGCCAGCAGCTTATCGGGGTTGCGAACTGAAGCTTTCTTT. Amino acid sequence: CASSLSGLRTEAFF. The chain combines TRBV5-1 with TRBJ1-1; D unclear. Trimming stripped 2 bases from V and 5 bases from J, with 13 bases between. In germline, CDR1 is SGHRS, CDR2 YFSETQ. The CDR3 contains 14 residues.

In regard to this clone: The junction differs from germline at one of its ends, possibly a read error. The chain is built from TRBV6-5 and TRBJ1-2; tentatively, D is TRBD1 (5 bases). Per germline, CDR1 MNHEY and CDR2 SVGAGI. The length of the CDR3 is 11 residues. Here the CDR3 reads CASSSAGRSAF. The CDR3 nucleotides are TGTGCCAGCAGTTCGGCAGGGAGGTCCGCCTTC.

The chain uses TRBV27 and TRBJ1-2; 8 positions match TRBD1. V was pared by 6 bases and J by 8 bases, with 5 bases of the junction left unmatched. The CDR3 is made up of 12 amino acids. Germline V gene lookup returns CDR1 MNHEY and CDR2 SMNVEV (reference sequence). The CDR3: CASSGQGHGYTF. The CDR3 nucleotides are TGTGCCAGCAGCGGACAGGGCCACGGCTACACCTTC.

This clone has just one count. The chain employs TRBV7-6 and TRBJ2-5, with 9 bases fitting TRBD2. There are 13 residues in the CDR3. J lost 4 bases, V lost 5 bases, and 2 bases had no gene match. Germline CDR1 SGHVS, CDR2 FNYEAQ. The CDR3: CASSPGLAETQYF. CDR3 sequence (DNA): TGTGCCAGCAGCCCGGGACTAGCAGAGACCCAGTACTTC.

This clone was seen a handful of times. CDR3 nucleotides: TGTGCCAGCAGCCCGACAGGGGCTGGGAGAGAGACCCAGTACTTC. Translated, it gives CASSPTGAGRETQYF. This chain joins TRBV5-6 and TRBJ2-5, with 8 bases identical to TRBD1. Germline V lookup: CDR1 SGHDT, CDR2 YYEEEE. The CDR3 length is 15 residues. V was clipped by 4 bases and J by 4 bases; unmatched bases: 9. The whole variable domain, remainder taken from reference TRBV5-6 and TRBJ2-5, is DAGVTQSPTHLIKTRGQQVTLRCSPKSGHDTVSWYQQALGQGPQFIFQYYEEEERQRGNFPDRFSGHQFPNYSSELNVNALLLGDSALYLCASSPTGAGRETQYFGPGTRLLVL.

This chain uses TRBV27 with TRBJ1-4, with D unresolved. The CDR3 consists of 14 residues. V dropped 5 bases and J dropped 5 bases, with 12 bases sitting between them. Germline V gives CDR1 MNHEY, CDR2 SMNVEV (reference sequence). The CDR3 region is CASSLQLGNEKLFF. The CDR3 DNA reads as TGTGCCAGCAGTCTACAACTAGGGAATGAAAAACTGTTTTTT.

This clone has only a few counts. The chain joins TRBV29-1 to TRBJ2-7, with a tentative D call TRBD2 (6 bases). Trimming removed 0 bases at V and 0 bases at J, with 15 bases between. Germline V lookup: CDR1 SQVTM, CDR2 ANQGSEA. The CDR3 is 16 amino acids. The CDR3: CSVEERGGKSSYEQYF. The CDR3 bases are TGCAGCGTTGAAGAGAGGGGCGGGAAAAGCTCCTACGAGCAGTACTTC.

The chain couples TRBV28 to TRBJ2-7; 11 nucleotides align to TRBD2. Germline V lookup: CDR1 MDHEN, CDR2 SYDVKM. The CDR3 length is 15 residues. Trimming at V came to 5 bases and at J to 4 bases, leaving 7 bases not matched to a gene. The CDR3 here is CASSPQGLADYEQYF. CDR3 in DNA: TGTGCCAGCAGTCCCCAGGGACTAGCGGATTACGAGCAGTACTTC.

V and J are TRBV4-1 and TRBJ1-2; the D gene is possibly TRBD1 (6 bases). The CDR3 runs to 15 residues. Germline V gene sequence: CDR1 MGHRA, CDR2 YSYEKL. V was clipped by 0 bases and J by 6 bases, with 14 bases between them. This chain's CDR3 is CASSQDQGISDGYTF. The CDR3 DNA follows: TGCGCCAGCAGCCAAGATCAGGGGATCTCAGATGGCTACACCTTC.

The V call is TRBV7-2, the J call TRBJ1-2; TRBD1 is a possible D gene (5 bases). The CDR3 contains 15 residues. Trimming took 1 base from V and 4 from J, leaving 13 bases between them. CDR1 and CDR2 (germline): SGHTA, FQGNSA. In nucleotides, the CDR3 is TGTGCCAGCAGCTTAGGGGAGGGGCATAGCTATGGCTACACCTTC. It translates to CASSLGEGHSYGYTF.

This rearrangement joins TRBV11-3 to TRBJ1-4, with D unclear. Between the trimmed V and J ends, which lost 3 bases and 8 bases, there was a span of 4 bases. The CDR3 is 11 amino acids. Germline CDR1 and CDR2: SGHNT and YENEEA. CDR3 protein: CASSFGEKLFF. The CDR3 DNA reads TGTGCCAGCAGCTTCGGGGAAAAACTGTTTTTT.